The entry below gives a single T cell receptor beta chain sequence along with its context. The data were obtained in a study of blood T cell repertoires in COVID-19. Study in general: Samples came from the United States, Italy and Spain, spanning acute and convalescent COVID-19. T cells, B-cell-depleted T cells, or PBMCs provided the cDNA or gDNA that served as material.

The cohort comprised adults aged about 18 to 100 years residing in about two dozen US areas. Participant reports of clinical history set cohort assignment. This table comes from immunoSEQ multiplex PCR, and its TCRdb copy is limited to in-frame clones, with some not included. There are under 350,000 clones in the sample; 65% to 90% occur only once, and roughly 4.2% lies in the top ten. V was shortened by 4 bases and J by 0 bases, with 7 bases between the two germline ends. The CDR3 is 15 amino acids. CDR1 is SGHVS, CDR2 FQNEAQ, per germline. The material sequenced was PBMCs or T cells enriched from blood (not recorded which). The chain uses TRBV7-8 and TRBJ1-6; possibly TRBD1 for D (6 bases). The origin of this receptor is a middle-aged woman with acute COVID-19. CDR3 protein: CASSYRDSYNSPLHF. The DNA for the CDR3 is TGTGCCAGCAGCTACAGGGACTCCTATAATTCACCCCTCCACTTT.